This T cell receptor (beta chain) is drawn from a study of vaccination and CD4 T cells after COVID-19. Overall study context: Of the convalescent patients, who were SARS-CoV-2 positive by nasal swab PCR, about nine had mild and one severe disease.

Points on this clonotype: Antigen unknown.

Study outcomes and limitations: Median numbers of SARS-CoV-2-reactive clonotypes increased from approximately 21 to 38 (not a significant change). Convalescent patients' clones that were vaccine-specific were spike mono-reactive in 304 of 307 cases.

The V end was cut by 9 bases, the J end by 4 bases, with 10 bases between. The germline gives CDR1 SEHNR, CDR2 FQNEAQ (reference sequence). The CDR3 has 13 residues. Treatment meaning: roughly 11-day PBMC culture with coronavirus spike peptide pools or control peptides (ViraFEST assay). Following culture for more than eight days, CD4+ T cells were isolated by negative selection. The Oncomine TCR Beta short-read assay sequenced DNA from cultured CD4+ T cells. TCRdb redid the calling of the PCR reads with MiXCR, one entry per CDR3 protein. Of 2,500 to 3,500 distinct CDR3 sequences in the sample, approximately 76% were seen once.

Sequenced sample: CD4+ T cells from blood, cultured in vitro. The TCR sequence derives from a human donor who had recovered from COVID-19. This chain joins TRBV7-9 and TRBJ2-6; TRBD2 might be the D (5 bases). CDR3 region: CASGRAGANVLTF. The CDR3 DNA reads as TGTGCCAGTGGGCGGGCCGGGGCCAACGTCCTGACTTTC. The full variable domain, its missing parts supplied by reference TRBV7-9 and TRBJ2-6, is DTGVSQNPRHKITKRGQNVTFRCDPISEHNRLYWYRQTLGQGPEFLTYFQNEAQLEKSRLLSDRFSAERPKGSFSTLEIQRTEQGDSAMYLCASGRAGANVLTFGAGSRLTVL.